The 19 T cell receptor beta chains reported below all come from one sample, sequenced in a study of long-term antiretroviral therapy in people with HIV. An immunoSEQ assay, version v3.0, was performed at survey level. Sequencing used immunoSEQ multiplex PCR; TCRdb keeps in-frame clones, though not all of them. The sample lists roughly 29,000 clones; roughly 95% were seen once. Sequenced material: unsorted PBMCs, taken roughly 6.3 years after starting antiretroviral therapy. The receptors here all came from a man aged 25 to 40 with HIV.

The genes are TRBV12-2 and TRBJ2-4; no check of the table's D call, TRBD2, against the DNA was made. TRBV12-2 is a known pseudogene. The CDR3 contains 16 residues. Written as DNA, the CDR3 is TGTGCAAGTCGCTTAGAAGAGGTGGGAGTCAAAAACATTCAGTACTTC. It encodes CASRLEEVGVKNIQYF.

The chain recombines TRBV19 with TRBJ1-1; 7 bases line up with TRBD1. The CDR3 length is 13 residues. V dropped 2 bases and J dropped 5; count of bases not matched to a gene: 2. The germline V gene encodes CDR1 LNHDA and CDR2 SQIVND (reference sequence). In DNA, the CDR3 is TGTGCCAGTAGTATAAACAGGGGAACTGAAGCTTTCTTT. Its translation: CASSINRGTEAFF.

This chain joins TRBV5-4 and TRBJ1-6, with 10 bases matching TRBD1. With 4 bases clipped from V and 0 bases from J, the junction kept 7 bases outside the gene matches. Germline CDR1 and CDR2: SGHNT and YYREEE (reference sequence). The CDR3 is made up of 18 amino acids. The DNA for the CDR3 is TGTGCCAGCAGCCGACAGGGGGCCCTGGGCTCCTATAATTCACCCCTCCACTTT. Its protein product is CASSRQGALGSYNSPLHF. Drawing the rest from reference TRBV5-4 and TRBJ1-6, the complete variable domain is ETGVTQSPTHLIKTRGQQVTLRCSSQSGHNTVSWYQQALGQGPQFIFQYYREEENGRGNFPPRFSGLQFPNYSSELNVNALELDDSALYLCASSRQGALGSYNSPLHFGNGTRLTVT.

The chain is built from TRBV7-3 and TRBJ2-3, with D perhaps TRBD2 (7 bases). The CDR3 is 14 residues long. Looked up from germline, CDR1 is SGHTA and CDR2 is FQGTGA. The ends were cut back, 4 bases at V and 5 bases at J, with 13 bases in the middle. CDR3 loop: CASSSSGGGDTQYF. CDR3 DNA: TGTGCCAGCAGCTCTAGCGGAGGGGGAGATACGCAGTATTTT.

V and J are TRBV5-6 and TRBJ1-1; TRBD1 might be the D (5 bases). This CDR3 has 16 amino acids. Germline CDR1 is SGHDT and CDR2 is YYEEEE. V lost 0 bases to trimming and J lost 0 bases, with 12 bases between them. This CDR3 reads CASSLVGWGMNTEAFF. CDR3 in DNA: TGTGCCAGCAGCTTGGTAGGGTGGGGGATGAACACTGAAGCTTTCTTT.

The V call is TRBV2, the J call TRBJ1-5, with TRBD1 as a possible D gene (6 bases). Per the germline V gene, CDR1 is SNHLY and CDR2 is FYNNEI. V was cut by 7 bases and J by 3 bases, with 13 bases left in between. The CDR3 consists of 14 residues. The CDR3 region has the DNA TGTGCCAGCAATATACAGGGAATCAATCAGCCCCAGCATTTT. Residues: CASNIQGINQPQHF.

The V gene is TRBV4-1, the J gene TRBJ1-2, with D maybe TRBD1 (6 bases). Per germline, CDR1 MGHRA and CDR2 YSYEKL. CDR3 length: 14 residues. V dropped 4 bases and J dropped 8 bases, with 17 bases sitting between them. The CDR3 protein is CASSPIAGAPGYTF. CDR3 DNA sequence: TGCGCCAGCAGCCCAATAGCGGGGGCGCCCGGCTACACCTTC.

The CDR3 here is CASSGSGGRAETQYF. In DNA, the CDR3 is TGTGCCAGCAGCGGTAGCGGGGGAAGGGCAGAGACCCAGTACTTC. The rearrangement uses TRBV9 and TRBJ2-5; 9 nucleotides agree with TRBD2. This CDR3 contains 15 residues. The germline V gene has CDR1 SGDLS and CDR2 YYNGEE. After removal of 3 bases from V and 4 bases from J, the junction contained 7 bases not matched to a gene. The variable domain in full, with the rest retrieved from reference TRBV9 and TRBJ2-5, is DSGVTQTPKHLITATGQRVTLRCSPRSGDLSVYWYQQSLDQGLQFLIQYYNGEERAKGNILERFSAQQFPDLHSELNLSSLELGDSALYFCASSGSGGRAETQYFGPGTRLLVL.

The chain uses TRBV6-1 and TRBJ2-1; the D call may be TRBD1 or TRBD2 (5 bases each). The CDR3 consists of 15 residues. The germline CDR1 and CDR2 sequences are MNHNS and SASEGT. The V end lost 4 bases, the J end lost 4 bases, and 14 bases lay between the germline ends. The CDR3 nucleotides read TGTGCCAGCAGTGGACCGGGACCTTTTTACAATGAGCAGTTCTTC. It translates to CASSGPGPFYNEQFF.

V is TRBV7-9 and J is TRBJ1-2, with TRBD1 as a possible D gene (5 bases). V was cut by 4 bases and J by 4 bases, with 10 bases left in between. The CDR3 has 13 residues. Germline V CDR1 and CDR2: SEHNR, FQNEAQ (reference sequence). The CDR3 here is CASSSGQGYGYTF. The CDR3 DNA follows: TGTGCCAGCAGCTCGGGTCAGGGCTATGGCTACACCTTC.

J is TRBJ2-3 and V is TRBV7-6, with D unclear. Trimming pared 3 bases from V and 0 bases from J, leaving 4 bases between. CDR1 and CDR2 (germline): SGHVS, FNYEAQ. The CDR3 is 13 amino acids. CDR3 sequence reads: CASSLASTDTQYF. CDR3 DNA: TGTGCCAGCAGCTTGGCTAGCACAGATACGCAGTATTTT.

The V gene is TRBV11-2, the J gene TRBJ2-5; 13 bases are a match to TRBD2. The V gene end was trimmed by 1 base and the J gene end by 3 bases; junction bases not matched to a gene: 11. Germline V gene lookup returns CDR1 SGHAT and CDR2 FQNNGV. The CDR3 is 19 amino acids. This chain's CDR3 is CASSLVSFPLAGGKETQYF. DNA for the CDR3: TGTGCCAGCAGCTTAGTTTCTTTCCCACTAGCGGGAGGGAAAGAGACCCAGTACTTC.

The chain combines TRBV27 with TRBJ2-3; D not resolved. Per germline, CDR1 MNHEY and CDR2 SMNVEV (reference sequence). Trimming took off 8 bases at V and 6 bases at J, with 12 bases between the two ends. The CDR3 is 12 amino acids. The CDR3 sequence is CASSTRADTQYF. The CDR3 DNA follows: TGTGCCAGCTCGACCCGGGCCGATACGCAGTATTTT.

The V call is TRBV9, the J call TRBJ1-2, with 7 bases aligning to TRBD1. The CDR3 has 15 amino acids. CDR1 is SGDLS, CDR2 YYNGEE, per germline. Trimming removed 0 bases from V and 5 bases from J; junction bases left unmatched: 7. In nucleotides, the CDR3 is TGTGCCAGCAGCGTAGGGATAGGGGGCGGGTATGGCTACACCTTC. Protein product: CASSVGIGGGYGYTF.

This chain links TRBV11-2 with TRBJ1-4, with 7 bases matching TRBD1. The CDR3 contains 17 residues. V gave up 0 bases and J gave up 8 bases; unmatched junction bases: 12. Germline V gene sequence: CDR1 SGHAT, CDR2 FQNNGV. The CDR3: CASSLDRGRGDDEKLFF. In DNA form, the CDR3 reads TGTGCCAGCAGCTTAGATAGGGGGCGGGGGGACGACGAAAAACTGTTTTTT.

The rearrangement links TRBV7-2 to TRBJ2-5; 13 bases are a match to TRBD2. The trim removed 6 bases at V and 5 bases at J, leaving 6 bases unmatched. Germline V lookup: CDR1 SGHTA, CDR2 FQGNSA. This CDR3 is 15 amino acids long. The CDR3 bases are TGTGCCAGCAGTTCGACTAGCGGGGGGCGGGAGACCCAGTACTTC. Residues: CASSSTSGGRETQYF.

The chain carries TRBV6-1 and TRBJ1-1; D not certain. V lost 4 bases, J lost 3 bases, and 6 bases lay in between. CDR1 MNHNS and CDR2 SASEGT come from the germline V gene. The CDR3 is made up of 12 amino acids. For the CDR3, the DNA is TGTGCCAGCAGTGCCGGTTACACTGAAGCTTTCTTT. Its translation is CASSAGYTEAFF.

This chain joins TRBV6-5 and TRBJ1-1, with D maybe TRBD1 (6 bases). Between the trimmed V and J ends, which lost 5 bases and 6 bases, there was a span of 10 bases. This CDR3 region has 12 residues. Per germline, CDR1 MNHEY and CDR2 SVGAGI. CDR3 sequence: CASSTTGAEAFF. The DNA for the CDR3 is TGTGCCAGCAGTACGACAGGCGCTGAAGCTTTCTTT.

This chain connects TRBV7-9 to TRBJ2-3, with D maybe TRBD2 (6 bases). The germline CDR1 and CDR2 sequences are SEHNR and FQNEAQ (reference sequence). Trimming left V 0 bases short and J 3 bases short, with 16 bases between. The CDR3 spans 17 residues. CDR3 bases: TGTGCCAGCAGCTTAGCGGGGGGAATTTCCTTTACAGATACGCAGTATTTT. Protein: CASSLAGGISFTDTQYF.